One and the same sample provided the 7 T cell receptor beta chains below, sequenced in a study of CD8+ T cells in alopecia areata. RNA extraction and reverse transcription yielded cDNA as sequencing template. The method was immunoSEQ multiplex PCR; TCRdb's version includes in-frame clones alone and lacks a portion of them. Listed here are around 290,000 clones without any singletons, the top ten holding approximately 1.2%. Cells pooled from cutaneous lymph nodes were sorted on CD4, CD8alpha, NKG2D, NKG2ACE and other markers. Sequenced material: CD4+ T cells sorted from a lymph node. These receptors were obtained from a C3H/HeJ mouse with alopecia areata. Mice of this strain are of MHC haplotype H2-k.

This clone has more than one count but fewer than ten. Gene names follow the mouse nomenclature. From the germline J gene comes the end of the CDR3, since the read stops 4 residues before it. The chain combines TRBV13-3 with TRBJ2-5; a weak D match, TRBD2 (7 bases). The germline V gene encodes CDR1 NNHDY and CDR2 SYVADS. The CDR3 loop spans 14 amino acids. CDR3 DNA, as far as it was read: TGTGCCAGCAGTGATGAGGGGGGCGCGGAC. Translation gives CASSDEGGAD. The full CDR3 protein is CASSDEGGADTQYF. Complete variable domain (other parts from reference TRBV13-3 and TRBJ2-5): EAAVTQSPRSKVAVTGGKVTLSCHQTNNHDYMYWYRQDTGHGLRLIHYSYVADSTEKGDIPDGYKASRPSQENFSLILELASLSQTAVYFCASSDEGGADTQYFGPGTRLLVL.

This clone was counted between two and nine times. Here the gene names and germline are mouse. The read falls 4 residues short of the CDR3 end, and the missing part is taken from the germline J gene. The chain recombines TRBV13-3 with TRBJ2-2, with 7 nucleotides matching TRBD1. The CDR3 length is 16 residues. The germline V gene has CDR1 NNHDY and CDR2 SYVADS. Trimming at V came to 6 bases and at J to 1 base, leaving 9 bases not matched to a gene. The chain's CDR3 is CASTPPGQKNTGQLYF. CDR3 bases read: TGTGCCAGCACCCCTCCGGGACAGAAAAACACCGGG.

This clone was seen a handful of times. Gene and germline names: mouse. The DNA ends 4 residues before the CDR3 does, and the rest of the CDR3 is filled in from the germline J gene. The rearrangement uses TRBV17 and TRBJ2-2, with TRBD1 matching 11 bases. Germline values: CDR1 MNHDT, CDR2 YYDKIL. The CDR3 has 14 amino acids. Trimming at V came to 8 bases and at J to 6 bases, leaving 5 bases not matched to a gene. CDR3 region: CASGQGAPAGQLYF. The sequenced CDR3 bases are TGTGCTAGCGGACAGGGGGCGCCGGCCGGG. Full variable domain (outside the CDR3, taken from reference TRBV17 and TRBJ2-2): DTTVKQNPRYKLARVGKPVNLICSQTMNHDTMYWYQKKPNQAPKLLLFYYDKILNREADTFEKFQSSRPNNSFCSLYIGSAGLEYSAMYLCASGQGAPAGQLYFGEGSKLTVL.

Concerning this clone: The germline and genes are mouse ones. The CDR3 end falls 4 residues outside the read, so it is completed with the germline J gene. The V gene is TRBV1, the J gene TRBJ1-2; 7 bases fit TRBD1. After removal of 5 bases from V and 3 bases from J, the junction contained 3 bases not matched to a gene. The germline V gene encodes CDR1 NSQYPW and CDR2 LRSPGD (reference sequence). The CDR3 totals 13 residues. The DNA read from the CDR3 is TGCACCTGCAGTCCAGGGGGAGACTCC. Translated, it gives CTCSPGGDS. The CDR3 in full is CTCSPGGDSDYTF.

Many counts were recorded for this clone. The genes are named according to mouse. Sequencing ends 4 residues short of the CDR3 end; the germline J gene provides the rest. J is TRBJ2-3 and V is TRBV17; possible D gene TRBD1, 5 bases. Trimming took 0 bases from V and 0 from J, leaving 7 bases between them. Germline assignment: CDR1 MNHDT and CDR2 YYDKIL. The CDR3 has 15 amino acids. The sequenced CDR3 bases are TGTGCTAGCAGTAGAGACAGGGCTAGTGCAGAA. This translates into CASSRDRASAE. The complete CDR3 reads CASSRDRASAETLYF. Drawing the rest from reference TRBV17 and TRBJ2-3, the complete variable domain is DTTVKQNPRYKLARVGKPVNLICSQTMNHDTMYWYQKKPNQAPKLLLFYYDKILNREADTFEKFQSSRPNNSFCSLYIGSAGLEYSAMYLCASSRDRASAETLYFGSGTRLTVL.

Remarks on this clone: Genes and germline are mouse. The read finishes 3 residues shy of the CDR3 end, and the germline J gene is used to complete it. J is TRBJ1-6 and V is TRBV5; possible D gene TRBD1, 5 bases. TRBJ1-6 is known as an ORF, though its function is uncertain. The length of the CDR3 is 11 residues. Germline assignment: CDR1 LGHNA and CDR2 YNLKQL (reference sequence). Incomplete CDR3 DNA: TGTGCCAGCAGCCAGCCGGGACTC. It is translated as CASSQPGL. The whole CDR3 protein reads CASSQPGLLYF.

This clone occurred a few times. Gene names are mouse gene names. The DNA ends 4 residues before the CDR3 does, and the rest of the CDR3 is filled in from the germline J gene. Other DNA sequences in this specimen translate into the identical CDR3. The chain uses TRBV5 and TRBJ2-1; TRBD1 agrees at 11 bases. Germline V CDR1 and CDR2: LGHNA, YNLKQL (reference sequence). V trimming: 4 bases; J trimming: 6 bases; junction bases outside the gene matches: 2. CDR3 length: 14 amino acids. The CDR3: CASSPGQGVAEQFF. The part of the CDR3 DNA that was read is TGTGCCAGCAGCCCGGGACAGGGGGTTGCT.